A selection of T cell receptor beta chains follows, all from one sample in a study of graft-versus-host responses after intestinal transplantation. Their target antigens are unknown. The assay was immunoSEQ multiplex PCR, and TCRdb's table has in-frame clones only and misses some. The table has 85,000 to 90,000 clones, approximately 92% seen once. Sequencing used unstimulated CD4+ T cells sorted from spleen or lymph node cells, obtained before intestinal transplant. Source of these receptors: a human donor who received an intestinal transplant. Both conserved end residues are part of each CDR3. The order of the fields is D gene, CDR3 length, V gene, clone size, J gene, CDR3 protein, CDR3 DNA. The D gene is left open where the match is weak. Expanded clones get a size class; other rows say once, few or many, or leave the size out.

d_call: .
cdr3_length: 13
v_call: TRBV27
clone_size: .
j_call: TRBJ2-1
cdr3_aa: CASSLRLGDEQFF
cdr3_nt: TGTGCCAGCAGTTTGAGACTGGGGGATGAGCAGTTCTTC

d_call: TRBD1
cdr3_length: 14
v_call: TRBV6-6
clone_size: .
j_call: TRBJ1-4
cdr3_aa: CAGSDRSTNEKLFF
cdr3_nt: TGTGCCGGCTCGGACAGGTCAACTAATGAAAAACTGTTTTTT

d_call: .
cdr3_length: 13
v_call: TRBV6-5
clone_size: .
j_call: TRBJ2-7
cdr3_aa: CASTSGTGYEQYF
cdr3_nt: TGTGCCAGCACCTCAGGGACGGGTTACGAGCAGTACTTC

d_call: .
cdr3_length: 13
v_call: TRBV6-1
clone_size: .
j_call: TRBJ1-2
cdr3_aa: CASREQVNYGYTF
cdr3_nt: TGTGCCAGCAGGGAACAGGTTAACTATGGCTACACCTTC

d_call: TRBD1
cdr3_length: 15
v_call: TRBV7-9
clone_size: .
j_call: TRBJ2-7
cdr3_aa: CASSLGQSLTYEQYF
cdr3_nt: TGTGCCAGCAGCTTGGGACAGTCCTTGACCTACGAGCAGTACTTC

d_call: .
cdr3_length: 11
v_call: TRBV7-2
clone_size: .
j_call: TRBJ2-1
cdr3_aa: CASSLRREQFF
cdr3_nt: TGTGCCAGCAGCTTAAGGCGTGAGCAGTTCTTC

d_call: .
cdr3_length: 12
v_call: TRBV11-2
clone_size: .
j_call: TRBJ2-3
cdr3_aa: CASTSFSDTQYF
cdr3_nt: TGTGCCAGCACCTCCTTCTCAGATACGCAGTATTTT

d_call: .
cdr3_length: 15
v_call: TRBV11-3
clone_size: .
j_call: TRBJ2-7
cdr3_aa: CASSLAPGSSYEQYF
cdr3_nt: TGTGCCAGCAGCTTAGCTCCGGGCAGCTCCTACGAGCAGTACTTC

d_call: .
cdr3_length: 14
v_call: TRBV18
clone_size: .
j_call: TRBJ1-3
cdr3_aa: CASSSSGTGNTIYF
cdr3_nt: TGTGCCAGCTCATCCTCTGGAACCGGAAACACCATATATTTT

d_call: TRBD1
cdr3_length: 15
v_call: TRBV10-3
clone_size: .
j_call: TRBJ2-7
cdr3_aa: CAISDPLGQSYEQYF
cdr3_nt: TGTGCCATCAGTGACCCACTGGGACAGTCCTACGAGCAGTACTTC

d_call: TRBD1
cdr3_length: 15
v_call: TRBV7-3
clone_size: .
j_call: TRBJ1-4
cdr3_aa: CASSRTGGAGEKLFF
cdr3_nt: TGTGCCAGCAGCCGGACAGGGGGCGCAGGTGAAAAACTGTTTTTT

d_call: TRBD1
cdr3_length: 17
v_call: TRBV5-6
clone_size: .
j_call: TRBJ1-5
cdr3_aa: CASSFSYGTGKNQPQHF
cdr3_nt: TGTGCCAGCAGCTTTAGTTATGGGACAGGGAAAAATCAGCCCCAGCATTTT

d_call: TRBD1
cdr3_length: 15
v_call: TRBV5-6
clone_size: .
j_call: TRBJ2-1
cdr3_aa: CASSPPGTAYNEQFF
cdr3_nt: TGTGCCAGCAGCCCTCCAGGGACAGCCTACAATGAGCAGTTCTTC

d_call: TRBD1
cdr3_length: 15
v_call: TRBV4-1
clone_size: .
j_call: TRBJ1-4
cdr3_aa: CASSQSGRGLEKLFF
cdr3_nt: TGCGCCAGCAGCCAATCGGGGAGGGGGCTTGAAAAACTGTTTTTT

d_call: TRBD2
cdr3_length: 17
v_call: TRBV11-3
clone_size: .
j_call: TRBJ2-3
cdr3_aa: CASSSGLAGRGTDTQYF
cdr3_nt: TGTGCCAGCAGTTCCGGACTAGCGGGGAGGGGGACAGATACGCAGTATTTT

d_call: .
cdr3_length: 12
v_call: TRBV30
clone_size: .
j_call: TRBJ2-5
cdr3_aa: CAWSVREETQYF
cdr3_nt: TGTGCCTGGAGTGTCAGGGAAGAGACCCAGTACTTC

d_call: TRBD1
cdr3_length: 11
v_call: TRBV29-1
clone_size: .
j_call: TRBJ2-1
cdr3_aa: CSVGDRLEQFF
cdr3_nt: TGCAGCGTCGGGGACAGGTTGGAGCAGTTCTTC

d_call: .
cdr3_length: 15
v_call: TRBV27
clone_size: .
j_call: TRBJ1-5
cdr3_aa: CASSYRVPMNQPQHF
cdr3_nt: TGTGCCAGCAGTTACAGGGTCCCTATGAATCAGCCCCAGCATTTT

d_call: TRBD2
cdr3_length: 18
v_call: TRBV10-3
clone_size: once
j_call: TRBJ2-3
cdr3_aa: CAISDPGTSGPGGNTQYF
cdr3_nt: TGTGCCATCAGTGATCCCGGGACTAGCGGTCCAGGGGGTAATACGCAGTATTTT

d_call: .
cdr3_length: 15
v_call: TRBV18
clone_size: .
j_call: TRBJ1-5
cdr3_aa: CASSPLDRSNQPQHF
cdr3_nt: TGTGCCAGCTCACCACTCGACAGGTCCAATCAGCCCCAGCATTTT

d_call: .
cdr3_length: 13
v_call: TRBV28
clone_size: .
j_call: TRBJ1-1
cdr3_aa: CASRMAILPEAFF
cdr3_nt: TGTGCCAGCAGAATGGCCATTCTCCCTGAAGCTTTCTTT

d_call: TRBD1
cdr3_length: 13
v_call: TRBV7-3
clone_size: once
j_call: TRBJ1-5
cdr3_aa: CASSTTGNQPQHF
cdr3_nt: TGTGCCAGCAGCACGACAGGGAATCAGCCCCAGCATTTT

d_call: .
cdr3_length: 15
v_call: TRBV18
clone_size: .
j_call: TRBJ1-3
cdr3_aa: CASSPTESSGNTIYF
cdr3_nt: TGTGCCAGCTCACCGACAGAGAGCTCTGGAAACACCATATATTTT

d_call: .
cdr3_length: 16
v_call: TRBV28
clone_size: .
j_call: TRBJ2-7
cdr3_aa: CASRPALPGLSYEQYF
cdr3_nt: TGTGCCAGCAGACCCGCACTTCCGGGACTCTCCTACGAGCAGTACTTC

d_call: TRBD1
cdr3_length: 14
v_call: TRBV6-5
clone_size: once
j_call: TRBJ1-1
cdr3_aa: CASSGSGTGLQAFF
cdr3_nt: TGTGCCAGCAGTGGATCCGGGACAGGGTTACAGGCTTTCTTT

d_call: TRBD1
cdr3_length: 13
v_call: TRBV27
clone_size: .
j_call: TRBJ1-3
cdr3_aa: CASRRTGGNTIYF
cdr3_nt: TGTGCCAGCAGACGGACAGGGGGAAACACCATATATTTT

d_call: .
cdr3_length: 13
v_call: TRBV30
clone_size: .
j_call: TRBJ2-2
cdr3_aa: CAGRTTRTGELFF
cdr3_nt: TGTGCCGGGCGGACTACGAGGACCGGGGAGCTGTTTTTT

d_call: TRBD2
cdr3_length: 15
v_call: TRBV5-6
clone_size: .
j_call: TRBJ2-5
cdr3_aa: CASSSLAGERETQYF
cdr3_nt: TGTGCCAGCAGCTCTTTAGCGGGAGAGAGAGAGACCCAGTACTTC

d_call: .
cdr3_length: 11
v_call: TRBV29-1
clone_size: .
j_call: TRBJ2-1
cdr3_aa: CSVSTGYEQFF
cdr3_nt: TGCAGCGTCTCAACGGGCTATGAGCAGTTCTTC

d_call: TRBD2
cdr3_length: 15
v_call: TRBV7-9
clone_size: once
j_call: TRBJ2-7
cdr3_aa: CASSVKLAGLDEQYF
cdr3_nt: TGTGCCAGCAGCGTCAAACTAGCGGGATTGGACGAGCAGTACTTC

d_call: .
cdr3_length: 13
v_call: TRBV6-5
clone_size: .
j_call: TRBJ2-2
cdr3_aa: CASFRKMGGELFF
cdr3_nt: TGTGCCAGTTTCCGAAAAATGGGCGGGGAGCTGTTTTTT

d_call: .
cdr3_length: 14
v_call: TRBV27
clone_size: .
j_call: TRBJ2-3
cdr3_aa: CASSLVTGTDTQYF
cdr3_nt: TGTGCCAGCAGTTTAGTTACCGGGACAGATACGCAGTATTTT

d_call: TRBD2
cdr3_length: 16
v_call: TRBV9
clone_size: .
j_call: TRBJ2-5
cdr3_aa: CASSRGSGRAGETQYF
cdr3_nt: TGTGCCAGCAGCAGGGGTAGCGGGAGGGCCGGGGAGACCCAGTACTTC

d_call: .
cdr3_length: 15
v_call: TRBV7-2
clone_size: .
j_call: TRBJ2-4
cdr3_aa: CASSLKQGGKNIQYF
cdr3_nt: TGTGCCAGCAGCTTAAAGCAGGGTGGCAAAAACATTCAGTACTTC

d_call: TRBD2
cdr3_length: 14
v_call: TRBV5-4
clone_size: .
j_call: TRBJ2-7
cdr3_aa: CASSPTSGSYEQYF
cdr3_nt: TGTGCCAGCAGCCCCACTAGCGGGTCCTACGAGCAGTACTTC

d_call: .
cdr3_length: 15
v_call: TRBV6-5
clone_size: .
j_call: TRBJ1-5
cdr3_aa: CASSYGDNSNQPQHF
cdr3_nt: TGTGCCAGCAGTTACGGGGACAATAGCAATCAGCCCCAGCATTTT

d_call: .
cdr3_length: 15
v_call: TRBV4-2
clone_size: .
j_call: TRBJ2-1
cdr3_aa: CASTGAAGYGDEQFF
cdr3_nt: TGTGCCAGCACCGGAGCGGCGGGATATGGGGATGAGCAGTTCTTC

d_call: TRBD1
cdr3_length: 15
v_call: TRBV6-5
clone_size: .
j_call: TRBJ1-2
cdr3_aa: CASSLWGQEGYGYTF
cdr3_nt: TGTGCCAGCAGTCTTTGGGGACAGGAGGGCTATGGCTACACCTTC

d_call: TRBD1
cdr3_length: 14
v_call: TRBV18
clone_size: .
j_call: TRBJ2-7
cdr3_aa: CASSGQGGSYEQYF
cdr3_nt: TGTGCCAGCTCAGGACAGGGCGGCTCCTACGAGCAGTACTTC

d_call: .
cdr3_length: 14
v_call: TRBV30
clone_size: .
j_call: TRBJ1-5
cdr3_aa: CAWSGNRGNQPQHF
cdr3_nt: TGTGCCTGGAGTGGAAACAGGGGCAATCAGCCCCAGCATTTT

d_call: TRBD1
cdr3_length: 16
v_call: TRBV5-8
clone_size: .
j_call: TRBJ1-1
cdr3_aa: CASSSVGRQGWTEAFF
cdr3_nt: TGTGCCAGCAGCTCGGTGGGTCGACAGGGGTGGACTGAAGCTTTCTTT

d_call: .
cdr3_length: 15
v_call: TRBV9
clone_size: .
j_call: TRBJ2-7
cdr3_aa: CASSVGDRPSYEQYF
cdr3_nt: TGTGCCAGCAGCGTAGGGGATCGACCCTCCTACGAGCAGTACTTC

d_call: .
cdr3_length: 14
v_call: TRBV19
clone_size: .
j_call: TRBJ1-5
cdr3_aa: CASSTSTGDQPQHF
cdr3_nt: TGTGCCAGTAGTACCTCGACAGGCGATCAGCCCCAGCATTTT

d_call: TRBD1
cdr3_length: 13
v_call: TRBV2
clone_size: .
j_call: TRBJ1-1
cdr3_aa: CASRGTANTEAFF
cdr3_nt: TGTGCCAGCAGGGGGACAGCGAACACTGAAGCTTTCTTT

d_call: .
cdr3_length: 12
v_call: TRBV18
clone_size: .
j_call: TRBJ2-5
cdr3_aa: CASSPSKETQYF
cdr3_nt: TGTGCCAGCTCACCATCTAAAGAGACCCAGTACTTC

d_call: .
cdr3_length: 13
v_call: TRBV19
clone_size: medium-sized
j_call: TRBJ2-1
cdr3_aa: CASSMQIDNEQFF
cdr3_nt: TGTGCCAGTAGTATGCAGATCGACAATGAGCAGTTCTTC

d_call: .
cdr3_length: 12
v_call: TRBV5-8
clone_size: .
j_call: TRBJ1-2
cdr3_aa: CASSQGRSGYTF
cdr3_nt: TGTGCCAGCAGCCAGGGGAGGTCAGGCTACACCTTC

d_call: .
cdr3_length: 15
v_call: TRBV19
clone_size: .
j_call: TRBJ2-3
cdr3_aa: CASSNSVRSTDTQYF
cdr3_nt: TGTGCCAGTAGTAATTCGGTTCGGAGTACAGATACGCAGTATTTT

d_call: TRBD2
cdr3_length: 15
v_call: TRBV15
clone_size: .
j_call: TRBJ2-3
cdr3_aa: CATSRVGTITDTQYF
cdr3_nt: TGTGCCACCAGCAGAGTGGGGACTATCACAGATACGCAGTATTTT

d_call: .
cdr3_length: 13
v_call: TRBV5-1
clone_size: .
j_call: TRBJ1-1
cdr3_aa: CASSRRLGTEAFF
cdr3_nt: TGCGCCAGCAGCCGCAGACTCGGCACTGAAGCTTTCTTT

d_call: TRBD1
cdr3_length: 15
v_call: TRBV6-5
clone_size: .
j_call: TRBJ1-5
cdr3_aa: CASGEGAAGNQPQHF
cdr3_nt: TGTGCCAGCGGGGAGGGGGCTGCAGGCAATCAGCCCCAGCATTTT

d_call: .
cdr3_length: 13
v_call: TRBV5-1
clone_size: .
j_call: TRBJ1-2
cdr3_aa: CASSFRGFHGYTF
cdr3_nt: TGCGCCAGCAGCTTTAGGGGGTTCCATGGCTACACCTTC